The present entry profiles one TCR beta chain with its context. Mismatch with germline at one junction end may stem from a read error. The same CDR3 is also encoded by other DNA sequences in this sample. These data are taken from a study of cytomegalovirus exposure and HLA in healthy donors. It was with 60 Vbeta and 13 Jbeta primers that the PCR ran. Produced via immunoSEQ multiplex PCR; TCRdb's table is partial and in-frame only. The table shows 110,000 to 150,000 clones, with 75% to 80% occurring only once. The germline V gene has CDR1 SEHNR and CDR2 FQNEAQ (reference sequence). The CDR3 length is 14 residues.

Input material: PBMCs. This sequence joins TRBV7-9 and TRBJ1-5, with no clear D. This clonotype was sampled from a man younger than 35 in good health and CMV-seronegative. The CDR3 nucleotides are TGTGCTAGCAGCTTAGGCGGATACAATCAGCCCCAGCATTTT. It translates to CASSLGGYNQPQHF.